This entry describes one TCR beta chain. Antigen: not known. Method: immunoSEQ multiplex PCR; TCRdb's copy keeps in-frame clones and lacks some. The repertoire holds around 50,000 clones, with approximately 94% as singletons. Germline CDR1 reads LNHDA; CDR2 reads SQIVND (reference sequence). This CDR3 has 17 amino acids. The V end was cut by 5 bases, the J end by 3 bases, with 20 bases between. This sample is drawn from a study of OX40 agonist ivuxolimab in advanced cancers. Findings and caveats of the study: Doses of 0.1 to 3.0 mg/kg were accompanied by clonal expansion of CD4+ and CD8+ blood T cells by week 6. Low normalized T-cell clonal expansion was also seen in some nonresponders. On average, CD8+ T cells showed a greater number of expanded clones than CD4+.

Samples of blood were obtained at baseline, on cycle 4 day 1, and on cycle 7 day 1. The sample in question was CD4+ or CD8+ T cells sorted from blood, obtained in a trial of the OX40 agonist ivuxolimab. This receptor was identified in an adult with an advanced solid tumor such as melanoma, head and neck, liver or kidney cancer. The genes are TRBV19 and TRBJ2-1, with unresolved D. CDR3 nucleotides: TGTGCCAGTAGTTTACAGCCCGAGTATCCTATCTACAATGAGCAGTTCTTC. Encoded protein: CASSLQPEYPIYNEQFF. The variable domain in full, with the rest retrieved from reference TRBV19 and TRBJ2-1, is DGGITQSPKYLFRKEGQNVTLSCEQNLNHDAMYWYRQDPGQGLRLIYYSQIVNDFQKGDIAEGYSVSREKKESFPLTVTSAQKNPTAFYLCASSLQPEYPIYNEQFFGPGTRLTVL.